A single sample is the source of the 14 T cell receptor beta chains below, sequenced in a study of T cell responses to AZD1222 COVID-19 vaccine. Sequenced by immunoSEQ multiplex PCR; TCRdb stores in-frame clones only, minus some. Among over 50,000 clones listed, about four fifths were seen once. Specimen: peripheral blood, collected 28 days after the second AZD1222 dose. Every receptor here comes from an adult who received the AZD1222 COVID-19 vaccine.

The chain combines TRBV6-1 with TRBJ1-4; 7 bases match TRBD1. The CDR3 totals 15 residues. Germline-derived CDR1 and CDR2 are MNHNS and SASEGT. Losses at the gene ends were 7 bases for V and 5 bases for J; bases not matched to a gene: 10. CDR3 loop: CASIRGGTVNEKLFF. Here the CDR3 DNA reads TGTGCCAGCATTCGGGGTGGGACAGTCAATGAAAAACTGTTTTTT.

This clone has a handful of counts. The chain uses TRBV7-6 and TRBJ1-3, with TRBD1 identical over 7 bases. CDR1 is SGHVS, CDR2 FNYEAQ, per germline. V lost 5 bases, J lost 1 base, and 8 bases stayed unmatched. The CDR3 consists of 16 residues. CDR3 DNA: TGTGCCAGCAGCGCGGGACAGTTGTCATCTGGAAACACCATATATTTT. Translation gives CASSAGQLSSGNTIYF.

The chain is built from TRBV4-1 and TRBJ2-1; 10 nucleotides agree with TRBD1. The germline CDR1 and CDR2 sequences are MGHRA and YSYEKL. The CDR3 is 17 amino acids. V trimming: 4 bases; J trimming: 5 bases; junction bases outside the gene matches: 11. The CDR3 reads CASSPSNQGQGNNEQFF. The CDR3 region has the DNA TGCGCCAGCAGCCCGTCAAATCAGGGACAGGGGAACAATGAGCAGTTCTTC.

The genes are TRBV24-1 and TRBJ1-2; TRBD1 aligns across 7 bases. The germline V gene has CDR1 KGHDR and CDR2 SFDVKD. The junction had 2 bases not matched to a gene; V was cut back by 3 bases and J by 2 bases. This CDR3 comprises 14 residues. CDR3: CATSDGTENYGYTF. In DNA, the CDR3 is TGTGCCACCAGTGATGGGACAGAGAACTATGGCTACACCTTC.

The rearrangement joins TRBV3-1 (or the pseudogene TRBV3-2) to TRBJ1-2, with 7 bases that match TRBD1. Germline V CDR1 and CDR2: LGHDT, YNNKEL (reference sequence). This CDR3 contains 15 residues. V dropped 5 bases and J dropped 5; count of bases not matched to a gene: 11. The CDR3 protein is CASSKMRTGTYGYTF. The CDR3 DNA reads TGTGCCAGCAGCAAGATGAGGACAGGAACATATGGCTACACCTTC.

The rearrangement links TRBV7-9 to TRBJ1-6; the D gene is possibly TRBD1 (5 bases). The germline gives CDR1 SEHNR, CDR2 FQNEAQ (reference sequence). This CDR3 comprises 14 residues. The V gene lost 5 bases and the J gene lost 8 bases, with 13 bases spanning the gap. This chain's CDR3 is CASSPGTHDSPLHF. Written as DNA, the CDR3 is TGTGCCAGCAGCCCCGGGACTCACGATTCACCCCTCCACTTT.

The chain has TRBV14 and TRBJ1-5, with D unclear. The CDR3 is 13 residues long. V was trimmed by 1 base and J by 7 bases, leaving 8 bases between them. Per germline, CDR1 SGHDN and CDR2 FVKESK. Written as DNA, the CDR3 is TGTGCCAGCAGCCAAGGCGGTTTCCAGCCCCAGCATTTT. As protein: CASSQGGFQPQHF.

The gene calls are TRBV5-4 and TRBJ1-5; D remains ambiguous. Looked up from germline, CDR1 is SGHNT and CDR2 is YYREEE (reference sequence). V lost 2 bases and J lost 4, with 10 bases in between. The CDR3 loop spans 14 amino acids. The CDR3 protein is CASSLGIGNQPQHF. The CDR3 region has the DNA TGTGCCAGCAGCTTAGGGATAGGGAATCAGCCCCAGCATTTT.

The V gene is TRBV6-4, the J gene TRBJ2-3, with TRBD2 matching 7 bases. Germline CDR1 reads MRHNA; CDR2 reads SNTAGT. This CDR3 region has 16 residues. V lost 0 bases and J lost 4; bases outside the gene matches: 7. CDR3 residues: CASSDSGGPTPDTQYF. CDR3 bases: TGTGCCAGCAGTGACTCGGGAGGGCCTACCCCAGATACGCAGTATTTT.

This clone occurred a few times. The V and J genes are TRBV6-4 and TRBJ1-2; a weak D match, TRBD1 (5 bases). Trimming left V 3 bases short and J 5 bases short, with 7 bases between. Germline-derived CDR1 and CDR2 are MRHNA and SNTAGT. The CDR3 extends over 12 amino acids. In nucleotides, the CDR3 is TGTGCCAGCAGTGATAGGGGATATGGCTACACCTTC. Amino acid sequence: CASSDRGYGYTF.

The chain joins TRBV6-2 or TRBV6-3 to TRBJ2-6; no firm D call. Germline lookup yields CDR1 MNHEY and CDR2 SVGEGT. The ends were cut back, 3 bases at V and 1 base at J, with 4 bases in the middle. The CDR3 spans 14 residues. The CDR3 protein is CASSYGSGANVLTF. The CDR3 DNA reads TGTGCCAGCAGTTATGGGTCTGGGGCCAACGTCCTGACTTTC.

This clone was detected once. V usage is TRBV12-5 and J usage is TRBJ1-2; no firm D call. Trimming shortened V by 4 bases and J by 8 bases, and 14 bases separated the two germline ends. Germline CDR1 and CDR2: LGHNT and FRNRAP. This CDR3 is built from 13 residues. DNA for the CDR3: TGTGCTAGTGGTTCCGCCCCGATAGCGGGCTACACCTTC. It encodes CASGSAPIAGYTF.

The chain has TRBV4-2 and TRBJ1-1, with a possible D match to TRBD1 (6 bases). Germline CDR1 LGHNA, CDR2 YNFKEQ. The CDR3 loop spans 15 amino acids. Trimming took 1 base from V and 3 from J, leaving 12 bases between them. The CDR3, as DNA: TGTGCCAGCAGCCAAGTAGCACAGGGACACACTGAAGCTTTCTTT. Translated, it gives CASSQVAQGHTEAFF.

The chain couples TRBV6-5 to TRBJ2-4, with D uncertain. This CDR3 has 14 residues. Germline lookup yields CDR1 MNHEY and CDR2 SVGAGI. The V gene lost 8 bases and the J gene lost 1 base, with 12 bases spanning the gap. The CDR3 DNA is TGTGCCAGCGGTTCTCACCCCGCCAAAAACATTCAGTACTTC. Protein: CASGSHPAKNIQYF.